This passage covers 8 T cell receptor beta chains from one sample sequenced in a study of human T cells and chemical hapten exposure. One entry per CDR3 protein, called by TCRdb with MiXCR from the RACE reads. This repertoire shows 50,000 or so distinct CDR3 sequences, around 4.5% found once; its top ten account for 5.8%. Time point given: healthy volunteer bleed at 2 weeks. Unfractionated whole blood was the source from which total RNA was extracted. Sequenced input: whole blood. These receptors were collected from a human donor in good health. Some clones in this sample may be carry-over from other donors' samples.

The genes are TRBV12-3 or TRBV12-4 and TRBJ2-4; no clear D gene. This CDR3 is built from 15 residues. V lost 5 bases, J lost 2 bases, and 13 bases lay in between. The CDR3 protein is CASSMDELSKNIQYF. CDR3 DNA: TGTGCCAGCAGTATGGACGAACTATCCAAAAACATTCAGTACTTC.

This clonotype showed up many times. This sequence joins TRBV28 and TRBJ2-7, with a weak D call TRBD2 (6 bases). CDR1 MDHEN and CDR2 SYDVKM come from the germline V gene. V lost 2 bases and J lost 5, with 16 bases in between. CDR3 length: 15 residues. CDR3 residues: CASSLRGGISNEQYF. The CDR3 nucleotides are TGTGCCAGCAGTTTAAGAGGCGGGATTTCCAACGAGCAGTACTTC.

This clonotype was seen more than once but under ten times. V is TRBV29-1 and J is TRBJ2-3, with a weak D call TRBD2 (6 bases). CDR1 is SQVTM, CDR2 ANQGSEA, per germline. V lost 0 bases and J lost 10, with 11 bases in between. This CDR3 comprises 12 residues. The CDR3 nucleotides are TGCAGCGTTGAAGATGGAGGGATTTCGCAGTATTTT. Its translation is CSVEDGGISQYF.

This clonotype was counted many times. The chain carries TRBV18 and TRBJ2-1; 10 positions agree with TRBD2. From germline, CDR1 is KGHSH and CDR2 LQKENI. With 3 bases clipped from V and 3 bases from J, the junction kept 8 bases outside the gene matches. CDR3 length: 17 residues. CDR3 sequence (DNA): TGTGCCAGCTCACCGCTTTCTAGCGGGAGTAGCTACAATGAGCAGTTCTTC. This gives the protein CASSPLSSGSSYNEQFF. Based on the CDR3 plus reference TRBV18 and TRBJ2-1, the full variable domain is NAGVMQNPRHLVRRRGQEARLRCSPMKGHSHVYWYRQLPEEGLKFMVYLQKENIIDESGMPKERFSAEFPKEGPSILRIQQVVRGDSAAYFCASSPLSSGSSYNEQFFGPGTRLTVL.

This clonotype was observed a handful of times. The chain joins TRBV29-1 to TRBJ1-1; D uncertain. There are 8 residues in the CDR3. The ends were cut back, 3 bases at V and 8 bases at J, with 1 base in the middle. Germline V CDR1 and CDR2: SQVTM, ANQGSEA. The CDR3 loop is CSVDEAFF. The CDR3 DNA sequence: TGCAGCGTTGACGAAGCTTTCTTT.

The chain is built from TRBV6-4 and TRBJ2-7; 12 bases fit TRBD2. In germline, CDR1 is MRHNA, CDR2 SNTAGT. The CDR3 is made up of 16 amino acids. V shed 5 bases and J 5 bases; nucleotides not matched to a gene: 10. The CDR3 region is CASSPRPSGRAHEQYF. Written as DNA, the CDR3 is TGTGCCAGCAGTCCCAGGCCTAGCGGGAGGGCCCACGAGCAGTACTTC.

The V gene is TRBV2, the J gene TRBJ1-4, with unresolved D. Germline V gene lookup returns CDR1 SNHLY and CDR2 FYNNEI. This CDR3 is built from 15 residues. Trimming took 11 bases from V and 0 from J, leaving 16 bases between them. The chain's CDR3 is CAGRGFLATNEKLFF. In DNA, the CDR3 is TGTGCCGGACGGGGTTTCCTGGCAACTAATGAAAAACTGTTTTTT.

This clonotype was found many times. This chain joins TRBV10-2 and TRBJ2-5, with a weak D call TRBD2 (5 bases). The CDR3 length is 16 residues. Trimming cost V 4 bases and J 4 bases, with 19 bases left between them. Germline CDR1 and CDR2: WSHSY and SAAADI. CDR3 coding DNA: TGCGCCAGCAGTGTCCGGGTCCCGCGGGTCGGAGAGACCCAGTACTTC. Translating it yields CASSVRVPRVGETQYF.